This is a list of T cell receptor beta chains from one sample in a study of T cell responses to AZD1222 COVID-19 vaccine. TCRdb keeps only in-frame clones here, not all; method: immunoSEQ multiplex PCR. The data contain about 120,000 clones, about 87% of them singletons. The sequencing here drew on peripheral blood, taken on day 0 of AZD1222 vaccination. Receptor source: an adult in good health. Both conserved end residues are part of each CDR3. The D gene is left open where the match is weak. Rows give clone size only sometimes, using once, few, many, or a class for an expanded clone.

J: TRBJ1-1; D: .; V: TRBV5-1; size: .; DNA: TGCGCCAGCAGCCTTGTGGATACGGGCACTGAAGCTTTCTTT; CDR3: CASSLVDTGTEAFF
J: TRBJ2-1; D: TRBD1; V: TRBV3-1/TRBV3-2; size: .; DNA: TGTGCCAGCAGCCAAGAGTGGGCAGGGGGCAATGAGCAGTTCTTC; CDR3: CASSQEWAGGNEQFF
J: TRBJ1-4; D: .; V: TRBV2; size: once; DNA: TGTGCCACCCAAGGACGGTTTAATGAGGGAAATGAAAAACTGTTTTTT; CDR3: CATQGRFNEGNEKLFF
J: TRBJ1-2; D: .; V: TRBV7-2; size: .; DNA: TGTGCCAGCAGCTCGCAGGGTTTGGGTGGCTACACCTTC; CDR3: CASSSQGLGGYTF
J: TRBJ2-2; D: TRBD2; V: TRBV5-1; size: .; DNA: TGCGCCAGCACAGGGACTAGCGGGAGTGTGGAGCTGTTTTTT; CDR3: CASTGTSGSVELFF
J: TRBJ1-2; D: .; V: TRBV12-3/TRBV12-4; size: .; DNA: TGTGCCAGCAGTTTAGCGCTCCCTTATGGCTACACCTTC; CDR3: CASSLALPYGYTF
J: TRBJ1-6; D: .; V: TRBV12-5; size: .; DNA: TGTGCTACCACTCAGGGACAATCACCCCTCCACTTT; CDR3: CATTQGQSPLHF
J: TRBJ2-5; D: .; V: TRBV7-9; size: .; DNA: TGTGCCAGCAGTCGTACCCCACAAGAGACCCAGTACTTC; CDR3: CASSRTPQETQYF
J: TRBJ2-1; D: TRBD2; V: TRBV28; size: .; DNA: TGTGCCAGCAGTCCGTTGGGACTAGCGTCGAGCTCCTACAATGAGCAGTTCTTC; CDR3: CASSPLGLASSSYNEQFF
J: TRBJ2-5; D: .; V: TRBV7-9; size: .; DNA: TGTGCCAGCCTCCGGGGGGACAGGGAGACCCAGTACTTC; CDR3: CASLRGDRETQYF
J: TRBJ1-1; D: .; V: TRBV7-7; size: .; DNA: TGTGCTAGCAGCTTAAGCAGGGGAGGTGAAGCTTTCTTT; CDR3: CASSLSRGGEAFF
J: TRBJ2-3; D: .; V: TRBV10-3; size: .; DNA: TGTGCCATCAGTGAGTCCGGGCCGTCACTAGATACGCAGTATTTT; CDR3: CAISESGPSLDTQYF
J: TRBJ1-1; D: .; V: TRBV19; size: .; DNA: TGTGCCAGTAGTATTCGCCTCAGGGGAACTGAAGCTTTCTTT; CDR3: CASSIRLRGTEAFF
J: TRBJ1-1; D: .; V: TRBV4-1; size: .; DNA: TGCGCCAGCAGCCAGGGCCCGAACACTGAAGCTTTCTTT; CDR3: CASSQGPNTEAFF
J: TRBJ2-3; D: .; V: TRBV6-6; size: once; DNA: TGTGCCAGCAGCTACGAGGGAGGGGGGCTGGATACGCAGTATTTT; CDR3: CASSYEGGGLDTQYF
J: TRBJ2-3; D: .; V: TRBV2; size: .; DNA: TGTGCCAGCAGTGAACCCCCGCAGCTCCCTAGCACAGATACGCAGTATTTT; CDR3: CASSEPPQLPSTDTQYF
J: TRBJ1-2; D: TRBD1; V: TRBV5-1; size: .; DNA: TGCGCCAGCAGCTTGACGGGACAGTCATCGTATGGCTACACCTTC; CDR3: CASSLTGQSSYGYTF
J: TRBJ2-4; D: .; V: TRBV10-2; size: .; DNA: TGCGCCAGCCTATTCGGAGGTCAAGAAGGCATTCAGTACTTC; CDR3: CASLFGGQEGIQYF
J: TRBJ2-5; D: .; V: TRBV6-5; size: .; DNA: TGTGCCAGCACCGAAGGCGGGCAATCAAAGACCCAGTACTTC; CDR3: CASTEGGQSKTQYF
J: TRBJ2-7; D: TRBD1; V: TRBV27; size: .; DNA: TGTGCCAGCAGTGCTAGACCCCGAGGGACAGGTAGAACCTACGAGCAGTACTTC; CDR3: CASSARPRGTGRTYEQYF
J: TRBJ1-6; D: .; V: TRBV7-2; size: once; DNA: TGTGCCAGCAGACAAAGGACAGCCGATAATTCACCCCTCCACTTT; CDR3: CASRQRTADNSPLHF
J: TRBJ2-5; D: TRBD2; V: TRBV6-5; size: .; DNA: TGTGCCAGCAGTTCCGGACTAGCGACAGGGACCCAGTACTTC; CDR3: CASSSGLATGTQYF
J: TRBJ2-7; D: TRBD1; V: TRBV19; size: .; DNA: TGTGCCAGTAGTACGTTGACAGGGATAAACGAGCAGTACTTC; CDR3: CASSTLTGINEQYF
J: TRBJ2-7; D: .; V: TRBV3-1/TRBV3-2; size: .; DNA: TGTGCCAGACAGCAGGGGCTGGACGAGCAGTACTTC; CDR3: CARQQGLDEQYF
J: TRBJ2-2; D: TRBD1; V: TRBV4-3; size: once; DNA: TGCGCCAGCAGCCGAAAAACAGGGGACACCGGGGAGCTGTTTTTT; CDR3: CASSRKTGDTGELFF
J: TRBJ2-6; D: .; V: TRBV27; size: .; DNA: TGTGTCAGCAGTTTATTTGCGGGTCCACCTGGGGCCAACGTCCTGACTTTC; CDR3: CVSSLFAGPPGANVLTF
J: TRBJ2-3; D: TRBD2; V: TRBV3-1/TRBV3-2; size: once; DNA: TGTGCCAGCAGCCCTACTAGCGGGAGCGCTAGCACAGATACGCAGTATTTT; CDR3: CASSPTSGSASTDTQYF
J: TRBJ2-6; D: .; V: TRBV4-1; size: .; DNA: TGCGCCAGCAGCCAAGATCCGTACCCTGGGGCCAACGTCCTGACTTTC; CDR3: CASSQDPYPGANVLTF
J: TRBJ1-3; D: .; V: TRBV6-5; size: .; DNA: TGTGCCAGCAGACCAACAGCGTCCTCTGGAAACACCATATATTTT; CDR3: CASRPTASSGNTIYF
J: TRBJ2-2; D: .; V: TRBV3-1/TRBV3-2; size: .; DNA: TGTGCCAGCAGCCTCGGGACCACCGGGGAGCTGTTTTTT; CDR3: CASSLGTTGELFF
J: TRBJ1-3; D: .; V: TRBV5-4; size: .; DNA: TGTGCCAGCAGCTTGGCCAGGGTGAGGGGAGGTGGAAACACCATATATTTT; CDR3: CASSLARVRGGGNTIYF
J: TRBJ2-5; D: TRBD1; V: TRBV7-2; size: .; DNA: TGTGCCAGCAGCCCCGGACAGGGGAAAGAGACCCAGTACTTC; CDR3: CASSPGQGKETQYF
J: TRBJ1-5; D: TRBD1; V: TRBV10-3; size: .; DNA: TGTGCCATCAGTGAGGGAGGGGGCAGTCAGCCCCAGCATTTT; CDR3: CAISEGGGSQPQHF
J: TRBJ2-1; D: TRBD2; V: TRBV7-6; size: .; DNA: TGTGCCAGCAGCGTCGAAAGCGGGAACTCCTACAATGAGCAGTTCTTC; CDR3: CASSVESGNSYNEQFF
J: TRBJ2-5; D: .; V: TRBV29-1; size: .; DNA: TGCAGCGTTGCAGAGACGGAGACCCAGTACTTC; CDR3: CSVAETETQYF
J: TRBJ2-2; D: TRBD2; V: TRBV19; size: .; DNA: TGTGCCAGTAGTATAGGGCCGGGGGGGAACACCGGGGAGCTGTTTTTT; CDR3: CASSIGPGGNTGELFF
J: TRBJ2-5; D: .; V: TRBV7-3; size: few; DNA: TGTGCCAGCAGCCCTACGGGACTCCAAGAGACCCAGTACTTC; CDR3: CASSPTGLQETQYF
J: TRBJ1-5; D: TRBD1; V: TRBV11-1; size: once; DNA: TGTGCCAGCAGTCTTTCAGGGGGCGATCAGCCCCAGCATTTT; CDR3: CASSLSGGDQPQHF
J: TRBJ2-5; D: .; V: TRBV4-3; size: .; DNA: TGCGCCAGCAGCCAAGATACCGGGACCCAGTACTTC; CDR3: CASSQDTGTQYF
J: TRBJ2-5; D: TRBD2; V: TRBV4-2; size: .; DNA: TGTGCCAGCAGCGGTCGAAAGCGGGACGGGGGAGGCCCACAAGAGACCCAGTACTTC; CDR3: CASSGRKRDGGGPQETQYF
J: TRBJ2-7; D: .; V: TRBV2; size: .; DNA: TGTGCCAGCAATGATCCAGGGATCTACGAGCAGTACTTC; CDR3: CASNDPGIYEQYF
J: TRBJ1-3; D: TRBD1; V: TRBV11-3; size: .; DNA: TGTGCCAGCAGCCTAGACAGGGCTGGAAACACCATATATTTT; CDR3: CASSLDRAGNTIYF
J: TRBJ1-5; D: TRBD1; V: TRBV30; size: .; DNA: TGTGCCTGGAGTAGGGACAGTAATCAGCCCCAGCATTTT; CDR3: CAWSRDSNQPQHF
J: TRBJ1-1; D: .; V: TRBV5-1; size: once; DNA: TGCGCCAGCAGCTCCCGGACGGAGAACACTGAAGCTTTCTTT; CDR3: CASSSRTENTEAFF
J: TRBJ2-3; D: TRBD2; V: TRBV19; size: once; DNA: TGTGCCAGTAGTAACCAAGGGACGTCGGGACTAGCGGGAGGGTCCGGGCTCACAGATACGCAGTATTTT; CDR3: CASSNQGTSGLAGGSGLTDTQYF
J: TRBJ1-2; D: .; V: TRBV6-5; size: .; DNA: TGTGCCAGCAGTCGAGAATTGTCAGCTAACTATGGCTACACCTTC; CDR3: CASSRELSANYGYTF
J: TRBJ1-1; D: .; V: TRBV27; size: .; DNA: TGTGCCAGCAGGTTAGGGGGGGCGAGCACTGAAGCTTTCTTT; CDR3: CASRLGGASTEAFF
J: TRBJ1-1; D: TRBD1; V: TRBV3-1/TRBV3-2; size: .; DNA: TGTGCCAGCAGCCAGCAGGGGGATCCAGCTTTCTTT; CDR3: CASSQQGDPAFF
J: TRBJ1-3; D: TRBD1; V: TRBV2; size: once; DNA: TGTGCCAGCAAGGGACAGGCTCTAGGAGACACCATATATTTT; CDR3: CASKGQALGDTIYF
J: TRBJ1-2; D: .; V: TRBV19; size: .; DNA: TGTGCCAGTAGTATGGGACGGGGGATCTACACCTTC; CDR3: CASSMGRGIYTF
J: TRBJ2-7; D: TRBD1; V: TRBV18; size: .; DNA: TGTGCCAGCTCACTGTTAAAGACAGGGGCCTACGAGCAGTACTTC; CDR3: CASSLLKTGAYEQYF
J: TRBJ1-5; D: .; V: TRBV11-1; size: .; DNA: TGTGCCAGCAGCAGTAGTCTAAATCAGCCCCAGCATTTT; CDR3: CASSSSLNQPQHF
J: TRBJ1-2; D: TRBD1; V: TRBV28; size: once; DNA: TGTGCCAGCAGTCTACAGGGGGGGGACTATGGCTACACCTTC; CDR3: CASSLQGGDYGYTF
J: TRBJ2-7; D: .; V: TRBV12-3/TRBV12-4; size: .; DNA: TGTGCCAGCAGATGGGGGGTGGGTAGTGAGCAGTACTTC; CDR3: CASRWGVGSEQYF
J: TRBJ2-1; D: .; V: TRBV19; size: .; DNA: TGTGCCAGTAGTATAGACTTCAGTGGAGGGAACAATGAGCAGTTCTTC; CDR3: CASSIDFSGGNNEQFF